What follows is one TCR beta chain and its context. The data originate from a study of control samples from healthy donors and cancer patients. Method: immunoSEQ multiplex PCR; TCRdb's copy keeps in-frame clones and lacks some. This table has hundreds of thousands of clones, approximately 90% appearing once. The CDR3 totals 13 residues. CDR1 and CDR2 (germline): MNHEY, SMNVEV (reference sequence). The V end was cut by 6 bases, the J end by 5 bases, with 12 bases between. This rearrangement joins TRBV27 to TRBJ2-3; D might be TRBD2 (5 bases). Sequencing was performed on PBMCs. This sequence originates from a man aged 35-49 years with head and neck cancer. Written as DNA, the CDR3 is TGTGCCAGCAGGAGAGAGGGTAAAGATACGCAGTATTTT. Translated: CASRREGKDTQYF.